Listed below are T cell receptor beta chains from one sample, sequenced in a study of identical twins. From the 5' RACE reads, TCRdb called clonotypes with MiXCR, one entry per CDR3 protein. This table holds approximately 890,000 distinct CDR3 sequences, over 9% found once. These data are also associated with another study on yellow fever vaccine responses in identical twins.

Material for sequencing was PBMCs. The receptors derive from a woman between 18 and 29 years old in good health. Both conserved end residues are part of each CDR3. D genes are given only for firm matches. Clone size is stated in some rows and not others, as once, few, many or a class when expanded.

d_call | clone_size | j_call | v_call | cdr3_nt | cdr3_aa
TRBD2 | few | TRBJ2-2 | TRBV4-1 | TGCGCCAGCAGCCAAGGCCGGGGGGGGGCGAACACCGGGGAGCTGTTTTTT | CASSQGRGGANTGELFF
TRBD2 | many | TRBJ2-1 | TRBV10-1 | TGCGCCAGCAGTCGGGCGGGGGGGCAGAATGAGCAGTTCTTC | CASSRAGGQNEQFF
. | few | TRBJ2-1 | TRBV12-3/TRBV12-4 | TGTGCCAGCAGTTTCACCGGGACAAGCAGGGGCAATGAGCAGTTCTTC | CASSFTGTSRGNEQFF
. | . | TRBJ2-1 | TRBV10-3 | TGTGCCACCCTGGGGGCAGACAATGAGCAGTTCTTC | CATLGADNEQFF
TRBD2 | . | TRBJ2-1 | TRBV20-1 | TGCAGTGCCCCGACTCTAGCGGGAGACTACAATGAGCAGTTCTTC | CSAPTLAGDYNEQFF
. | few | TRBJ2-7 | TRBV6-1 | TGTGCCAGCAGTGAGCCTGTTTCGTTCTACGAGCAGTACTTC | CASSEPVSFYEQYF
. | few | TRBJ2-3 | TRBV9 | TGTGCCAGCAGCGTAGCTGTCAACACAGATACGCAGTATTTT | CASSVAVNTDTQYF
TRBD2 | . | TRBJ2-1 | TRBV7-2 | TGTGCCAGCAGCTTAGCGGGTAGCGGGGCGTACAATGAGCAGTTCTTC | CASSLAGSGAYNEQFF
TRBD2 | . | TRBJ2-1 | TRBV7-9 | TGTGCCAGCAGCATACCGGGACTAGCGGGGGGGCTCCATGAGCAGTTCTTC | CASSIPGLAGGLHEQFF
. | . | TRBJ1-2 | TRBV5-1 | TGCGCCAGCAGCCTAAGTGTAGGGGATGGCTACACCTTC | CASSLSVGDGYTF
. | few | TRBJ2-1 | TRBV3-1 | TGTGCCAGCAGCCAAGATCGGGACATCTCCTACAATGAGCAGTTCTTC | CASSQDRDISYNEQFF
TRBD1 | few | TRBJ1-2 | TRBV14 | TGTGCCAGCAGCCAGCAATGGGACAGGGTCGGCTACACCTTC | CASSQQWDRVGYTF
. | . | TRBJ2-1 | TRBV9 | TGTGCCAGCAGCGTAGCGGCCATCCCGGACAATGAGCAGTTCTTC | CASSVAAIPDNEQFF
. | few | TRBJ2-2 | TRBV7-6 | TGTGCCAGCAGCGAAACAGAGAACACCGGGGAGCTGTTTTTT | CASSETENTGELFF
. | . | TRBJ1-3 | TRBV4-1 | TGCGCCAGCAGCCAAGTAGCCGGAAACACCATATATTTT | CASSQVAGNTIYF
. | few | TRBJ1-2 | TRBV9 | TGTGCCAGCAGCGTAGCGGCCTACGACGGCTACACCTTC | CASSVAAYDGYTF
TRBD2 | . | TRBJ2-1 | TRBV7-2 | TGTGCCAGCAGGCCCATAGGTAGCGGGAGCCCTAAACTAATTAGCTCCTACAATGAGCAGTTCTTC | CASRPIGSGSPKLISSYNEQFF
TRBD2 | few | TRBJ2-1 | TRBV20-1 | TGCAGTGCCCCCCCGCCGGGACTAGCTTACAATGAGCAGTTCTTC | CSAPPPGLAYNEQFF
TRBD1 | few | TRBJ2-2 | TRBV7-9 | TGTGCCAGCAGCTTTTTGGGGCGACAGGGGATCACCGGGGAGCTGTTTTTT | CASSFLGRQGITGELFF
. | few | TRBJ1-5 | TRBV16 | TGTGCCAGCGACGACAGTTCAAGCAATCAGCCCCAGCATTTT | CASDDSSSNQPQHF
. | few | TRBJ1-5 | TRBV2 | TGTGCCAGCAGTGAAGGGCAGGGGCTAGCGCCCCAGCATTTT | CASSEGQGLAPQHF
TRBD2 | . | TRBJ2-1 | TRBV4-2 | TGTGCCAGCAGCCAAGAAGAGGGGGGGACTAGGGCCAATGAGCAGTTCTTC | CASSQEEGGTRANEQFF
TRBD2 | many | TRBJ2-2 | TRBV5-1 | TGTGCCAGCAGCGGGGGGAACACCGGGGAGCTGTTTTTT | CASSGGNTGELFF
. | . | TRBJ1-1 | TRBV20-1 | TGCAGTGCTACCTCGATCAGGGATAACACTGAAGCTTTCTTT | CSATSIRDNTEAFF
. | few | TRBJ2-7 | TRBV21-1 | TGTGCCAGCAGCCCACGAATGTCACAGGTACCTTACGAGCAGTACTTC | CASSPRMSQVPYEQYF
. | few | TRBJ2-2 | TRBV20-1 | TGCAGTGCTAGAGATCCCCGGGAGATCGGCACCGGGGAGCTGTTTTTT | CSARDPREIGTGELFF
. | . | TRBJ2-1 | TRBV12-3/TRBV12-4 | TGTGCCAGCAGTTTACCTTCGGGTTTGTATGAGCAGTTCTTC | CASSLPSGLYEQFF
TRBD1 | . | TRBJ1-1 | TRBV10-1 | TGCGCCAGCAGAAGGACTCTGACAGGGTATGAAGCTTTCTTT | CASRRTLTGYEAFF
. | . | TRBJ2-5 | TRBV24-1 | TGTGCCACCAGTGACCTTGGGACCGGTCAAGAGACCCAGTACTTC | CATSDLGTGQETQYF
TRBD1 | . | TRBJ2-4 | TRBV7-2 | TGTGCCAGCAGCATGACAGGGGTGGTAAACATTCAGTACTTC | CASSMTGVVNIQYF
. | many | TRBJ2-2 | TRBV5-1 | TGCGCCAGCAGCTTGGTTCAGGGTGCCGGGGAGCTGTTTTTT | CASSLVQGAGELFF
TRBD2 | many | TRBJ2-7 | TRBV12-3/TRBV12-4 | TGTGCCAGCAGTTTTGATAGCGGGTCTAGCTCCTACGAGCAGTACTTC | CASSFDSGSSSYEQYF
TRBD2 | few | TRBJ2-3 | TRBV29-1 | TGCAGCGTTCTTCGACGGGAGGGCCGAGATACGCAGTATTTT | CSVLRREGRDTQYF
. | few | TRBJ2-3 | TRBV12-3/TRBV12-4 | TGTGCCAGCAGCCCTTGGGGGGGCATAGATACGCAGTATTTT | CASSPWGGIDTQYF
. | . | TRBJ2-7 | TRBV7-9 | TGTGCCAGCAGCGTGGAGGTCTACGAGCAGTACTTC | CASSVEVYEQYF
. | many | TRBJ2-3 | TRBV28 | TGTGCCAGCAGTTCCCAGGGCGGAGATACGCAGTATTTT | CASSSQGGDTQYF
TRBD1 | few | TRBJ1-5 | TRBV5-5 | TGTGCCAGCACCTCCGGACAGGGAGTGAATCAGCCCCAGCATTTT | CASTSGQGVNQPQHF
. | many | TRBJ2-5 | TRBV10-3 | TGTGCCATCAGTGACGTTCAAGAGACCCAGTACTTC | CAISDVQETQYF
. | . | TRBJ2-7 | TRBV3-1 | TGTGCCAGCAGCCAAGATCCAGAGGTAATCCCGGAGCAGTACTTC | CASSQDPEVIPEQYF
. | few | TRBJ2-3 | TRBV7-2 | TGTGGGGGGGGAGCAGGGGTATATGATACGCAGTATTTT | CGGGAGVYDTQYF
. | many | TRBJ2-7 | TRBV5-1 | TGCGCCAGCAGCTTGACGGACTACGAGCAGTACTTC | CASSLTDYEQYF
TRBD2 | . | TRBJ2-1 | TRBV6-1 | TGTGCCAGCACCCCCCGTGTTGCGGGAGGAATAAGGACCTACAATGAGCAGTTCTTC | CASTPRVAGGIRTYNEQFF
TRBD1 | once | TRBJ2-5 | TRBV19 | TGTGCCAGTAGTAGAGGGGGCCCCCTAATAATGGAGACCCAGTACTTC | CASSRGGPLIMETQYF
. | many | TRBJ2-3 | TRBV20-1 | TGCAGTGCTAGAGATGGTGCGGGAATCACAGATACGCAGTATTTT | CSARDGAGITDTQYF
. | few | TRBJ2-3 | TRBV2 | TGTGCCAGCAGTGACTGGGGGAGAGGTGCAGATACGCAGTATTTT | CASSDWGRGADTQYF
. | . | TRBJ1-1 | TRBV12-3/TRBV12-4 | TGTGCCAGCAGTACTATGAGGGGGAACACTGAAGCTTTCTTT | CASSTMRGNTEAFF
TRBD1 | few | TRBJ1-4 | TRBV12-3/TRBV12-4 | TGTGCCAGCAGTCCCATCCTCGGAGGACAGGGCCGCGAAAAACTGTTTTTT | CASSPILGGQGREKLFF
. | few | TRBJ2-5 | TRBV4-1 | TGCGCCAGCAGCCCGAGGGGCCGGGGCGAAGAGACCCAGTACTTC | CASSPRGRGEETQYF
. | many | TRBJ1-1 | TRBV20-1 | TGCAGTGCTAGAGAGGGTCTGAACACTGAAGCTTTCTTT | CSAREGLNTEAFF
TRBD1 | . | TRBJ2-1 | TRBV9 | TGTGCCAGCAGCGCCCCTACCGGGACAGCCTACAATGAGCAGTTCTTC | CASSAPTGTAYNEQFF
. | few | TRBJ2-3 | TRBV7-2 | TGTGCCAGCAGATATGCCACAGATACGCAGTATTTT | CASRYATDTQYF
. | . | TRBJ2-3 | TRBV12-3/TRBV12-4 | TGTGCCAGCAGTTTAGCGCTGGGCGTAGATACGCAGTATTTT | CASSLALGVDTQYF
TRBD2 | . | TRBJ2-7 | TRBV2 | TGTGCCAGCAGTACCGGACTAGCGGGAGGCATCTTC | CASSTGLAGGIF